This T cell receptor beta chain emerged from a study of Ad26.COV2.S vaccination and SARS-CoV-2 variants. Clones were sequenced by immunoSEQ multiplex PCR, and TCRdb holds only the in-frame ones, with some missing. The repertoire consists of approximately 420,000 clones, with over 75% occurring once and the leading ten covering approximately 4%. Treatment given: 15 to 20 received Ad26.COV2.S at low or high dose, single or two shots; about 5 received placebo; per-sample allocation not given. Following the first vaccine or placebo injection, samples were taken on day 63. The CDR3 runs 13 residues. V dropped 6 bases and J dropped 9; count of bases not matched to a gene: 7. Germline V gene sequence: CDR1 SGHNT, CDR2 YYREEE (reference sequence). This clone was counted only a few times.

Source: peripheral blood, taken in a trial of Ad26.COV2.S vaccine versus placebo. The rearrangement links TRBV5-4 to TRBJ2-1; 9 bases agree with TRBD2. This TCR was sampled from a person aged 18-60 years who received the Ad26.COV2.S COVID-19 vaccine or a placebo. The CDR3 sequence is CASKVAGALEQFF. The CDR3 coding sequence is TGTGCCAGCAAGGTAGCGGGGGCACTTGAGCAGTTCTTC.